Each of the 15 T cell receptor beta chains below was sequenced from the same sample in a study of T-cell reconstitution after alpha-beta-depleted transplantation in children. Unique molecular identifiers were incorporated into the prepared TCRbeta library. TCRdb reanalysed the PCR reads using MiXCR and keeps one entry per CDR3 protein. The profile shows some 78,000 distinct CDR3 sequences, 11% to 15% of them singletons. Specimen: PBMCs, mostly from graft donor cells, collected 180 days after TCRalphabeta/CD19-depleted stem cell transplant. These receptor sequences come from a male patient between 2 and 9 years old who had a stem cell transplant for acute lymphoblastic leukemia, so the T cells may come from the graft donor.

This clonotype was found many times. The genes are TRBV4-2 and TRBJ2-7; tentatively, D is TRBD1 (5 bases). Germline V CDR1 and CDR2: LGHNA, YNFKEQ. This CDR3 spans 16 amino acids. V dropped 1 base and J dropped 0 bases, with 13 bases sitting between them. The CDR3 bases are TGTGCCAGCAGCCAAGTGGGGCGGTATTTCTCCTACGAGCAGTACTTC. Amino acid sequence: CASSQVGRYFSYEQYF.

Regarding this clonotype: This may arise from a read error, as a much more abundant clone is one base away. The V and J genes are TRBV5-1 and TRBJ1-4; D unresolved. CDR1 and CDR2 from the germline V gene are SGHRS and YFSETQ. The ends were cut back, 4 bases at V and 8 bases at J, with 15 bases in the middle. CDR3 size: 14 residues. As DNA, the CDR3 is TGCGCCAGCAGCCAGAGGGCGAGAGGCGAAAAACTGTTTTTT. It encodes CASSQRARGEKLFF.

This clonotype was observed a handful of times. This chain uses TRBV7-2 with TRBJ2-7, with TRBD2 matching 9 bases. Per germline, CDR1 SGHTA and CDR2 FQGNSA. The CDR3 length is 15 residues. J was trimmed by 3 bases and V by 1 base; bases with no gene match: 4. The CDR3, as DNA: TGTGCCAGCAGCTTAGTTCCTAGCGGGAACTACGAGCAGTACTTC. This codes for CASSLVPSGNYEQYF. Using reference TRBV7-2 and TRBJ2-7 for the parts outside the CDR3, the full variable domain is GAGVSQSPSNKVTEKGKDVELRCDPISGHTALYWYRQSLGQGLEFLIYFQGNSAPDKSGLPSDRFSAERTGGSVSTLTIQRTQQEDSAVYLCASSLVPSGNYEQYFGPGTRLTVT.

The J gene is TRBJ2-7, the V gene TRBV11-3, with D possibly being TRBD2 (6 bases). Deletions cut 0 bases from V and 7 bases from J, with 16 bases between. The CDR3 loop spans 15 amino acids. Per germline, CDR1 SGHNT and CDR2 YENEEA. The CDR3 sequence is CASSLDRGSSGEQYF. Here the CDR3 DNA reads TGTGCCAGCAGCTTAGACCGGGGGTCCTCGGGGGAGCAGTACTTC.

The chain uses TRBV5-1 and TRBJ1-2; TRBD1 matches 11 bases. The CDR3 has 19 residues. The trim removed 3 bases at V and 4 bases at J, leaving 17 bases unmatched. CDR1 and CDR2 (germline): SGHRS, YFSETQ. The CDR3 is CASSYPDRGRLSGRYGYTF. In nucleotides, the CDR3 is TGCGCCAGCAGCTACCCGGACAGGGGGCGCTTATCGGGGCGCTATGGCTACACCTTC.

This clonotype was observed a handful of times. This rearrangement joins TRBV7-3 to TRBJ2-1, with 10 bases fitting TRBD2. Germline values: CDR1 SGHTA, CDR2 FQGTGA. This CDR3 has 16 residues. V lost 1 base to trimming and J lost 7 bases; unmatched junction nucleotides: 7. CDR3 bases: TGTGCCAGCAGCTTAAGGGGGGGACTAGCGCTGAATGAGCAGTTCTTC. It encodes CASSLRGGLALNEQFF. The full variable domain, rest sourced from reference TRBV7-3 and TRBJ2-1, is GAGVSQTPSNKVTEKGKYVELRCDPISGHTALYWYRQSLGQGPEFLIYFQGTGAADDSGLPNDRFFAVRPEGSVSTLKIQRTERGDSAVYLCASSLRGGLALNEQFFGPGTRLTVL.

This clonotype has only a few counts. The chain is built from TRBV7-2 and TRBJ2-7; unclear D gene. The CDR3 contains 15 residues. Germline V gene data show CDR1 as SGHTA and CDR2 as FQGNSA. Trimming left V 4 bases short and J 2 bases short, with 15 bases between. The CDR3 reads CASSSGSSLTYEQYF. The DNA of the CDR3 is TGTGCCAGCAGCTCCGGGTCCTCCCTTACCTACGAGCAGTACTTC. The whole variable domain, filled in from reference TRBV7-2 and TRBJ2-7, reads GAGVSQSPSNKVTEKGKDVELRCDPISGHTALYWYRQSLGQGLEFLIYFQGNSAPDKSGLPSDRFSAERTGGSVSTLTIQRTQQEDSAVYLCASSSGSSLTYEQYFGPGTRLTVT.

The rearrangement joins TRBV29-1 to TRBJ2-7; the D is unclear. CDR1 and CDR2 from the germline V gene are SQVTM and ANQGSEA. This CDR3 region has 12 residues. The V and J ends lost 1 base and 4 bases respectively, with 8 bases between them. The CDR3 DNA reads as TGCAGCGTTGAAGGAGGCGGTTACGAGCAGTACTTC. Translated: CSVEGGGYEQYF.

This clonotype showed up just a few times. The chain combines TRBV29-1 with TRBJ2-7; D unresolved. Trimming removed 7 bases from V and 4 bases from J, with 20 bases in between. CDR3 length equals 14 residues. In germline, CDR1 is SQVTM, CDR2 ANQGSEA. The CDR3 nucleotides read TGCAGCGCCTCAGGCCCGGGTCGACGGTACGAGCAGTACTTC. The encoded protein is CSASGPGRRYEQYF.

The V call is TRBV28, the J call TRBJ2-3, with 10 bases fitting TRBD2. V lost 6 bases, J lost 4 bases, and 7 bases stayed unmatched. The CDR3 contains 15 residues. Per the germline V gene, CDR1 is MDHEN and CDR2 is SYDVKM. This CDR3 reads CASRPSGSGADTQYF. CDR3 sequence (DNA): TGTGCCAGCAGACCTAGCGGGAGCGGGGCAGATACGCAGTATTTT.

V usage is TRBV18 and J usage is TRBJ1-3, with D uncertain. The CDR3 spans 16 residues. The germline CDR1 and CDR2 sequences are KGHSH and LQKENI. Trimming removed 3 bases at V and 0 bases at J, with 12 bases between. The CDR3 reads CASSPRAGSSGNTIYF. In DNA, the CDR3 is TGTGCCAGCTCACCGAGGGCTGGGAGCTCTGGAAACACCATATATTTT.

CDR3 in amino acids: CASSLAPTMGIYNEQFF. CDR3 nucleotides: TGTGCCAGCAGCTTGGCCCCGACTATGGGGATATACAATGAGCAGTTCTTC. The chain recombines TRBV5-4 with TRBJ2-1, with a weak D call TRBD2 (5 bases). CDR3 length equals 17 residues. Germline loops: CDR1 SGHNT, CDR2 YYREEE (reference sequence). The ends were cut back, 0 bases at V and 4 bases at J, with 17 bases in the middle.

This clonotype has only a few counts. The chain couples TRBV5-1 to TRBJ1-1; D gene unclear. V was trimmed by 2 bases and J by 5 bases, leaving 16 bases between them. Germline assignment: CDR1 SGHRS and CDR2 YFSETQ. CDR3 length equals 15 residues. In DNA, the CDR3 is TGCGCCAGCAGCTTCCCCGGACGGCCGAAAACTGAAGCTTTCTTT. This gives the protein CASSFPGRPKTEAFF.

This clonotype came up many times. This sequence joins TRBV27 and TRBJ2-3; D may be TRBD2 (6 bases). V was pared by 7 bases and J by 1 base, with 18 bases between. The CDR3 covers 16 residues. Germline CDR1 MNHEY, CDR2 SMNVEV (reference sequence). CDR3 region: CASIPYGGRGTDTQYF. CDR3 coding DNA: TGTGCCAGCATTCCATACGGGGGTCGGGGCACAGATACGCAGTATTTT.

The rearrangement uses TRBV7-9 and TRBJ1-2, with TRBD1 as a possible D gene (6 bases). The germline V and J ends were trimmed by 8 bases and 0 bases, with 13 bases remaining between them. This CDR3 contains 14 residues. Germline loops: CDR1 SEHNR, CDR2 FQNEAQ (reference sequence). CDR3 bases: TGTGCCAGCTGTATCTGGACAGCTAACTATGGCTACACCTTC. Amino acid sequence: CASCIWTANYGYTF.